This record concerns one T cell receptor (beta chain) sequence. This clonotype has just a few counts. No antigen is known for it. Base qualities were left out, and no much larger clone turns up one base away. Preparation of the library involved PCR. These reads were obtained on an Illumina HiSeq 2500. TCR libraries were prepared with molecular barcoding, using unique molecular identifiers to normalize TCRbeta repertoire quantification. TCRdb handled the public reads itself, with Q25 trimming in fastp and clone calling in MiXCR, and kept productive beta chains. Merged by CDR3 protein, the rows form single entries marked with the most common genes and DNA. Within this sample are roughly 350,000 distinct CDR3 sequences, with about a tenth of them counted one time only. The top ten hold around 2.3% of the sample. The source of the sample is a study of T-cell reconstitution after alpha-beta-depleted transplantation in children (dated by TCRdb to 2016 to 2018). Study-level background: Using TCR repertoire profiling, the study quantitatively followed how T-cell immune reconstitution unfolded in children after TCRalphabeta/CD19-depleted allogeneic hematopoietic cell transplantation.

V sheds 4 bases and J sheds 0 bases, leaving 14 bases between their ends. The germline V gene specifies SGHRS as CDR1 and YFSETQ as CDR2. Taken from cysteine to phenylalanine, the CDR3 has 16 residues. Kept here is only the CDR3 DNA, which spans 48 bases and is read in frame from base 1. The sequence links TRBV5-1 to TRBJ1-3; TRBD1 is a weak D gene call, 6 bases matching. The source was PBMCs from the stem cell graft donor, collected from the stem cell graft. This TCR derives from a human donor who donated a stem cell graft to a child with acute lymphoblastic leukemia. The nucleotide sequence reads TGCGCCAGCAGCAGCGGGACAAGGACCTCTGGAAACACCATATATTTT. This gives the protein CASSSGTRTSGNTIYF.